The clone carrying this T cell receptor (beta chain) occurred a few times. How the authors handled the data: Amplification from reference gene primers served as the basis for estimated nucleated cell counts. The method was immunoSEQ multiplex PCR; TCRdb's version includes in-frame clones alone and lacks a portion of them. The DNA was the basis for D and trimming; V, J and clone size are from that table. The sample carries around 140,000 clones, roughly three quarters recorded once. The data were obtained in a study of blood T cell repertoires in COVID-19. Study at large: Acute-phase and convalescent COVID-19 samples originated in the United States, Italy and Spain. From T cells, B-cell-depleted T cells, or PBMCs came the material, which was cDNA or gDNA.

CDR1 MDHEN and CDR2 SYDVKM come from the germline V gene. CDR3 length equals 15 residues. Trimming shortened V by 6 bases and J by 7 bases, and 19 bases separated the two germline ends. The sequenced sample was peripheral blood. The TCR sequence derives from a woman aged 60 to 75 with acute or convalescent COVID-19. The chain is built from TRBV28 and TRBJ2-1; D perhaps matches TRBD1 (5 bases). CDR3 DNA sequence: TGTGCCAGCAGCCAACCCTCCCCAGGGTGGAATGAGCAGTTCTTC. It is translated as CASSQPSPGWNEQFF.